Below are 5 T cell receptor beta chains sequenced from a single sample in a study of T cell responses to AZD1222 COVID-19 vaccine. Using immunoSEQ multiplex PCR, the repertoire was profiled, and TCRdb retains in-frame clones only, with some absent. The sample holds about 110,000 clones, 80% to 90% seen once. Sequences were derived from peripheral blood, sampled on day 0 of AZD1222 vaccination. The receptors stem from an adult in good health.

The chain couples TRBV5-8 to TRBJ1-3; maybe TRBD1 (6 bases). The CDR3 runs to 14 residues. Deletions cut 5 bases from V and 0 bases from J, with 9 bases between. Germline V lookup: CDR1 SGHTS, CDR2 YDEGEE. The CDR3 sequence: CASSIGGSGNTIYF. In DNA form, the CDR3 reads TGTGCCAGCAGTATAGGGGGCTCTGGAAACACCATATATTTT.

The CDR3 DNA reads TGTGCCAGCAGCTTCGGCTCGGATACGCAGTATTTT. This encodes CASSFGSDTQYF. This chain links TRBV7-9 with TRBJ2-3; D gene uncertain. V was trimmed by 3 bases and J by 6 bases, leaving 7 bases between them. The CDR3 is 12 residues long. The V gene's germline CDR1 is SEHNR and CDR2 FQNEAQ (reference sequence).

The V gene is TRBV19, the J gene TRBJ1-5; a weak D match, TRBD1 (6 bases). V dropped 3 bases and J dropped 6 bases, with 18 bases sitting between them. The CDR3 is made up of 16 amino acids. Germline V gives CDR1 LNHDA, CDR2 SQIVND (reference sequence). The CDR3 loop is CASSMWSQGEGQPQHF. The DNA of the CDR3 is TGTGCCAGTAGTATGTGGTCACAGGGAGAGGGTCAGCCCCAGCATTTT.

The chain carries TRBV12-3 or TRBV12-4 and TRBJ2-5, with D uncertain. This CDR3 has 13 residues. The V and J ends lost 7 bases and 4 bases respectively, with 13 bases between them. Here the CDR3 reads CASTRAARETQYF. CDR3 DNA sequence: TGTGCCAGCACCAGAGCAGCACGAGAGACCCAGTACTTC.

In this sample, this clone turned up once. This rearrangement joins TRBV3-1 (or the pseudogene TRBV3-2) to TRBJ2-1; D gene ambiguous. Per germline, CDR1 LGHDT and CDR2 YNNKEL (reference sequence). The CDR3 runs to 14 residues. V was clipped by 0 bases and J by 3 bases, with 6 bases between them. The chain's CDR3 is CASSQDSFYNEQFF. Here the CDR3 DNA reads TGTGCCAGCAGCCAAGATTCCTTCTACAATGAGCAGTTCTTC.